These 31 T cell receptor beta chains share one sample of origin, sequenced in a study of shared clonotypes between healthy human individuals. The assay was immunoSEQ multiplex PCR, and TCRdb's table has in-frame clones only and misses some. The table shows more than 550,000 clones, with about 90% occurring only once. The sample consisted of memory CD8+ T cells from PBMCs. Indicated subset: CD45RO+ cells pooled with CCR7-negative TemRA cells. These receptors were collected from a man between 18 and 35 years old in good health. Some clones in this sample may be carry-over from other donors' samples.

This clone was seen once. Here the CDR3 DNA reads TGTGCCAGCAGGTTCGGTGGGGGGGTAGAGCAGTACTTC. This translates into CASRFGGGVEQYF. The V call is TRBV28, the J call TRBJ2-7; 7 nucleotides match TRBD2. V shed 6 bases and J 7 bases; nucleotides not matched to a gene: 9. The CDR3 runs 13 residues. Germline CDR1 MDHEN, CDR2 SYDVKM.

The rearrangement joins TRBV10-3 to TRBJ2-7, with unresolved D. The germline CDR1 and CDR2 sequences are ENHRY and SYGVKD. The CDR3 loop spans 15 amino acids. V was cut by 5 bases and J by 3 bases, with 17 bases left in between. CDR3 loop: CAISPAGHKSYEQYF. The CDR3 DNA sequence: TGTGCCATCAGTCCAGCCGGGCACAAAAGCTACGAGCAGTACTTC.

This chain links TRBV6-6 with TRBJ2-5; TRBD2 aligns across 16 bases. Per germline, CDR1 MNHNY and CDR2 SVGAGI (reference sequence). V lost 6 bases and J lost 5; bases outside the gene matches: 3. The CDR3 is 15 residues long. The CDR3 here is CASRAGLAGGETQYF. CDR3 sequence (DNA): TGTGCCAGCAGGGCGGGACTAGCGGGAGGGGAGACCCAGTACTTC.

The rearrangement uses TRBV10-3 and TRBJ2-7; tentatively, D is TRBD2 (5 bases). Germline V lookup: CDR1 ENHRY, CDR2 SYGVKD. The CDR3 covers 16 residues. With 3 bases removed from V and 3 bases from J, the gap between germline ends came to 18 bases. CDR3 region: CAISDRTARRDYEQYF. CDR3 DNA: TGTGCCATCAGTGACCGGACGGCTCGCCGGGACTACGAGCAGTACTTC.

V usage is TRBV7-9 and J usage is TRBJ2-3; 9 bases map to TRBD1. Germline CDR1 SEHNR, CDR2 FQNEAQ (reference sequence). CDR3 length: 15 amino acids. Trimming cost V 5 bases and J 3 bases; bases outside gene matches: 6. CDR3 coding DNA: TGTGCCAGCAGCCTCCGGGACAGGGTAACAGATACGCAGTATTTT. It is translated as CASSLRDRVTDTQYF.

V usage is TRBV7-2 and J usage is TRBJ2-7; D unclear. Germline CDR1 reads SGHTA; CDR2 reads FQGNSA. V lost 4 bases and J lost 3, with 19 bases in between. The CDR3 extends over 16 amino acids. CDR3 nucleotides: TGTGCCAGCAGCTCCTCTGAGGAACTCGCACTCTACGAGCAGTACTTC. Translating gives CASSSSEELALYEQYF.

J is TRBJ1-3 and V is TRBV5-6, with 7 bases matching TRBD1. Germline CDR1 is SGHDT and CDR2 is YYEEEE. The ends lost 4 bases at V and 4 bases at J; junction bases unmatched: 5. The CDR3 loop spans 14 amino acids. CDR3 DNA sequence: TGTGCCAGCAGCGTGACAGGGCTCGGAAACACCATATATTTT. This sequence encodes CASSVTGLGNTIYF.

Here the CDR3 reads CASSHGATNEKLFF. The DNA for the CDR3 is TGTGCCAGCAGCCATGGAGCAACTAATGAAAAACTGTTTTTT. The chain recombines TRBV9 with TRBJ1-4; D is ambiguous. The CDR3 extends over 14 amino acids. Trimming stripped 4 bases from V and 0 bases from J, with 7 bases between. CDR1 and CDR2 from the germline V gene are SGDLS and YYNGEE.

V gene TRBV12-5 combines with J gene TRBJ1-3; no firm D call. Germline lookup yields CDR1 LGHNT and CDR2 FRNRAP. The V end lost 5 bases, the J end lost 0 bases, and 5 bases lay between the germline ends. The CDR3 sequence is 13 residues long. This chain's CDR3 is CASGHNSGNTIYF. The DNA for the CDR3 is TGTGCTAGTGGTCATAACTCTGGAAACACCATATATTTT. The whole variable domain, remainder taken from reference TRBV12-5 and TRBJ1-3, is DARVTQTPRHKVTEMGQEVTMRCQPILGHNTVFWYRQTMMQGLELLAYFRNRAPLDDSGMPKDRFSAEMPDATLATLKIQPSEPRDSAVYFCASGHNSGNTIYFGEGSWLTVV.

This clone was counted a single time. V and J are TRBV19 and TRBJ2-3; 12 bases line up with TRBD2. Germline V gives CDR1 LNHDA, CDR2 SQIVND (reference sequence). This CDR3 is built from 16 residues. V gave up 4 bases and J gave up 2 bases; unmatched junction bases: 4. CDR3 sequence: CASSTLAGGLTDTQYF. The CDR3 nucleotides read TGTGCCAGTAGTACTCTAGCGGGAGGGCTCACAGATACGCAGTATTTT.

The chain combines TRBV4-1 with TRBJ1-5, with D unresolved. The CDR3 consists of 14 residues. Deletions cut 4 bases from V and 3 bases from J, with 10 bases between. Germline CDR1 MGHRA, CDR2 YSYEKL. The CDR3 nucleotides are TGCGCCAGCAGCCTGCTTCGGACCAATCAGCCCCAGCATTTT. Amino acid sequence: CASSLLRTNQPQHF.

This clone occurred a few times. The gene calls are TRBV30 and TRBJ1-2; no reliable D call. CDR3 length: 11 residues. Germline V lookup: CDR1 GTSNPN, CDR2 SVGIG (reference sequence). Trimming removed 5 bases from V and 4 bases from J, with 8 bases in between. In DNA, the CDR3 is TGTGCCTGGTTCGGCTCCTATGGCTACACCTTC. It yields the protein CAWFGSYGYTF.

This chain joins TRBV6-5 and TRBJ2-1; D is unresolved. From germline, CDR1 is MNHEY and CDR2 SVGAGI. The CDR3 spans 13 residues. The germline V and J ends were trimmed by 2 bases and 9 bases, with 11 bases remaining between them. In DNA, the CDR3 is TGTGCCAGCAGTTACCCACCTACCGCTGAGCAGTTCTTC. Protein sequence: CASSYPPTAEQFF.

The CDR3 DNA sequence: TGTGCCAGCACTCAATCTAGATTGCGGGAGTGGTTTCCGTACTTC. It translates to CASTQSRLREWFPYF. The rearrangement uses TRBV6-5 and TRBJ2-7, with TRBD2 matching 7 bases. This CDR3 contains 15 residues. Germline assignment: CDR1 MNHEY and CDR2 SVGAGI. The V segment lost 7 bases and the J segment 12 bases; nucleotides outside the gene matches: 21.

This clone was seen just once. This chain uses TRBV7-9 with TRBJ2-3; perhaps D is TRBD1 or TRBD2 (6 bases each). V lost 2 bases and J lost 9, with 18 bases in between. Germline lookup yields CDR1 SEHNR and CDR2 FQNEAQ (reference sequence). This CDR3 region has 15 residues. The CDR3 DNA sequence: TGTGCCAGCAGCTTACCAGGGCGACTAGGGGGGACGCAGTATTTT. This gives the protein CASSLPGRLGGTQYF.

The rearrangement joins TRBV7-9 to TRBJ1-2; TRBD1 agrees at 7 bases. Germline V CDR1 and CDR2: SEHNR, FQNEAQ (reference sequence). J was trimmed by 3 bases and V by 5 bases; bases with no gene match: 9. The CDR3 consists of 15 residues. CDR3 in amino acids: CASSGNEGQHYGYTF. In nucleotides, the CDR3 is TGTGCCAGCAGCGGAAACGAGGGACAGCACTATGGCTACACCTTC.

This clone was observed a few times. The J gene is TRBJ1-1, the V gene TRBV29-1, with D possibly matching TRBD1 (6 bases). The CDR3 loop spans 14 amino acids. Trimming stripped 6 bases from V and 6 bases from J, with 20 bases between. Germline CDR1 and CDR2: SQVTM and ANQGSEA. The CDR3 nucleotides read TGCAGCGTCGATGGGCGATCGGGGGGCCCTGAAGCTTTCTTT. Translation: CSVDGRSGGPEAFF.

This chain links TRBV7-6 with TRBJ2-5; D remains unclear. V was trimmed by 5 bases and J by 2 bases, leaving 15 bases between them. CDR3 size: 15 residues. Germline V gives CDR1 SGHVS, CDR2 FNYEAQ. CDR3 in amino acids: CASSRSLGQQETQYF. DNA for the CDR3: TGTGCCAGCAGCCGCTCCCTAGGGCAGCAAGAGACCCAGTACTTC.

The chain couples TRBV28 to TRBJ2-6; D gene unclear. The CDR3 has 18 amino acids. Per germline, CDR1 MDHEN and CDR2 SYDVKM. V was clipped by 4 bases and J by 1 base, with 17 bases between them. The CDR3 here is CASSSSGVNWSGANVLTF. The CDR3 DNA follows: TGTGCCAGCAGTTCCTCCGGAGTGAACTGGTCTGGGGCCAACGTCCTGACTTTC. The full variable domain, in which reference TRBV28 and TRBJ2-6 provide the parts outside the CDR3, is DVKVTQSSRYLVKRTGEKVFLECVQDMDHENMFWYRQDPGLGLRLIYFSYDVKMKEKGDIPEGYSVSREKKERFSLILESASTNQTSMYLCASSSSGVNWSGANVLTFGAGSRLTVL.

The chain joins TRBV4-1 to TRBJ2-7; 7 nucleotides match TRBD1. This CDR3 has 16 amino acids. The germline CDR1 and CDR2 sequences are MGHRA and YSYEKL. V was pared by 1 base and J by 2 bases, with 8 bases of the junction left unmatched. CDR3 amino acids: CASSQVMRQGTYEQYF. DNA for the CDR3: TGCGCCAGCAGCCAAGTTATGAGACAGGGAACCTACGAGCAGTACTTC.

The rearrangement joins TRBV6-5 to TRBJ1-1, with D uncertain. The CDR3 is 13 amino acids. With 2 bases removed from V and 4 bases from J, the gap between germline ends came to 8 bases. Germline CDR1 and CDR2: MNHEY and SVGAGI. Here the CDR3 reads CASSYKGFTEAFF. The CDR3 nucleotides are TGTGCCAGCAGTTACAAGGGATTCACTGAAGCTTTCTTT.

The J gene is TRBJ1-1, the V gene TRBV7-3; D is unclear. Trimming pared 0 bases from V and 1 base from J, leaving 9 bases between. Looked up from germline, CDR1 is SGHTA and CDR2 is FQGTGA. The CDR3 runs to 15 residues. CDR3 region: CASSLTVAENTEAFF. The DNA of the CDR3 is TGTGCCAGCAGCTTAACGGTGGCCGAGAACACTGAAGCTTTCTTT. Complete variable domain (other parts from reference TRBV7-3 and TRBJ1-1): GAGVSQTPSNKVTEKGKYVELRCDPISGHTALYWYRQSLGQGPEFLIYFQGTGAADDSGLPNDRFFAVRPEGSVSTLKIQRTERGDSAVYLCASSLTVAENTEAFFGQGTRLTVV.

The genes are TRBV5-5 and TRBJ2-7; D is uncertain. V was shortened by 1 base and J by 6 bases, with 14 bases between the two germline ends. The CDR3 contains 14 residues. Germline V gives CDR1 SGHKS, CDR2 YYEKEE (reference sequence). The DNA of the CDR3 is TGTGCCAGCAGCTTGATTGCCAATCGGGCCGAGCAGTACTTC. Residues: CASSLIANRAEQYF.

The count of this clone is one. This sample includes further DNA sequences coding for the same CDR3. V usage is TRBV6-5 and J usage is TRBJ2-1, with TRBD2 as a possible D gene (5 bases). Looked up from germline, CDR1 is MNHEY and CDR2 is SVGAGI. V lost 0 bases and J lost 2, with 11 bases in between. CDR3 length: 16 residues. The DNA for the CDR3 is TGTGCCAGCAGTTACTCCACCGGGGAAGCCTACAATGAGCAGTTCTTC. Its protein is CASSYSTGEAYNEQFF.

This clone was counted once. The chain uses TRBV27 and TRBJ2-2; D perhaps matches TRBD2 (6 bases). The length of the CDR3 is 14 residues. CDR1 is MNHEY, CDR2 SMNVEV, per germline (reference sequence). V gave up 8 bases and J gave up 0 bases, with 10 bases separating them. CDR3 sequence reads: CASGRLANTGELFF. The CDR3 DNA reads as TGTGCCAGCGGACGACTAGCGAACACCGGGGAGCTGTTTTTT.

The DNA for the CDR3 is TGTGCCAGCAGTTACACCGGGACAGGGGGGTACGAGCAGTACTTC. It codes for CASSYTGTGGYEQYF. The chain is built from TRBV28 and TRBJ2-7, with 11 positions matching TRBD1. CDR1 and CDR2 from the germline V gene are MDHEN and SYDVKM. V was pared by 4 bases and J by 4 bases, with 6 bases of the junction left unmatched. The CDR3 loop spans 15 amino acids.

This clone occurred a few times. The chain has TRBV28 and TRBJ1-1; no clear D gene. The CDR3 runs to 12 residues. V gave up 1 base and J gave up 3 bases, with 3 bases separating them. CDR1 and CDR2 from the germline V gene are MDHEN and SYDVKM. DNA for the CDR3: TGTGCCAGCAGTTTATCGGACACTGAAGCTTTCTTT. Protein product: CASSLSDTEAFF.

Here the CDR3 DNA reads TGTGCCAGCAGTCTGACAGGGACCTACGAGCAGTACTTC. Residues: CASSLTGTYEQYF. This chain connects TRBV28 to TRBJ2-7; TRBD1 matches 7 bases. There are 13 residues in the CDR3. Germline V gene sequence: CDR1 MDHEN, CDR2 SYDVKM. After removal of 5 bases from V and 2 bases from J, the junction contained 3 bases not matched to a gene.

This rearrangement joins TRBV29-1 to TRBJ1-2; 7 bases align to TRBD1. With V trimmed by 6 bases and J by 2 bases, 9 bases remained unmatched. CDR1 and CDR2 from the germline V gene are SQVTM and ANQGSEA. This CDR3 region has 14 residues. The CDR3 DNA follows: TGCAGCGTGCATAGGGGGCTTAGGAACTATGGCTACACCTTC. Translation: CSVHRGLRNYGYTF. The variable domain in full, completed from reference TRBV29-1 and TRBJ1-2, reads SAVISQKPSRDICQRGTSLTIQCQVDSQVTMMFWYRQQPGQSLTLIATANQGSEATYESGFVIDKFPISRPNLTFSTLTVSNMSPEDSSIYLCSVHRGLRNYGYTFGSGTRLTVV.

The chain is built from TRBV7-3 and TRBJ2-1; D is possibly TRBD2 (5 bases). CDR3 length equals 17 residues. V was pared by 3 bases and J by 0 bases, with 15 bases between. Germline V gives CDR1 SGHTA, CDR2 FQGTGA. The CDR3 sequence: CASSFRPARGSYNEQFF. The CDR3 region has the DNA TGTGCCAGCAGCTTCCGCCCGGCTCGGGGCTCCTACAATGAGCAGTTCTTC.

The chain is built from TRBV9 and TRBJ2-7, with D uncertain. Germline CDR1 is SGDLS and CDR2 is YYNGEE. V lost 3 bases and J lost 1, with 17 bases in between. The CDR3 consists of 16 residues. In nucleotides, the CDR3 is TGTGCCAGCAGCGACCCCGGTGGAACCGCATCCTACGAGCAGTACTTC. This gives the protein CASSDPGGTASYEQYF. The variable domain in full, completed from reference TRBV9 and TRBJ2-7, reads DSGVTQTPKHLITATGQRVTLRCSPRSGDLSVYWYQQSLDQGLQFLIQYYNGEERAKGNILERFSAQQFPDLHSELNLSSLELGDSALYFCASSDPGGTASYEQYFGPGTRLTVT.